A selection of T cell receptor beta chains follows, all from one sample in a study of read filtering for tumor transcriptome and immune sequencing. TCRdb passed the reads through MiXCR, listing each CDR3 protein once. The table shows around 50,000 distinct CDR3 sequences, with roughly an eighth occurring only once. Sample: a population of CD138-negative cells sorted from bone marrow. These receptors came from a donor at least 40 years old with multiple myeloma. CDR3s leave out the opening cysteine and the closing phenylalanine or tryptophan. Rows may omit the clone size; those that give it use once, few, many or a size class.

clone size,J gene,V gene,CDR3 protein
NA,TRBJ2-3,TRBV29-1,SDDFHSVGTDTRY
many,TRBJ2-5,TRBV29-1,SVPLAPTETQY
NA,TRBJ2-1,TRBV29-1,SVEGYGQVYDEQF
NA,TRBJ2-7,TRBV29-1,SVDAGTGGFEQY
many,TRBJ1-3,TRBV20-1,SAKATGNTIY
NA,TRBJ2-5,TRBV19,ASSGKSKETQY
many,TRBJ2-7,TRBV7-3,ASSFGPLGPYEQY
many,TRBJ1-1,TRBV7-2,ASSLIDGGDTEAF
many,TRBJ2-7,TRBV9,ASSVDLSQGLSEQY
few,TRBJ1-1,TRBV5-1,ASSLMGGTEAF
NA,TRBJ2-1,TRBV7-2,ASSFAAGGGNEQF
many,TRBJ1-6,TRBV3-1,ASSPRTTSTGNSPLH
many,TRBJ2-1,TRBV11-2,ASSLGLRSSEQF
many,TRBJ2-7,TRBV10-3,AISVMASSYEQY
few,TRBJ2-1,TRBV20-1,SALGLEEYEQF
many,TRBJ1-4,TRBV5-1,ASSLAGDGEKLF
many,TRBJ2-5,TRBV13,ASSSKRTVQETQY
few,TRBJ2-3,TRBV28,ASSYRKKSTGGTSTDTQY
many,TRBJ1-4,TRBV5-1,ASSLGGAGEKLF
large,TRBJ2-1,TRBV21-1,ASSPLPGDEQF
many,TRBJ1-2,TRBV29-1,SVELNNYGYT
many,TRBJ2-7,TRBV6-6,ASSPGRGTSGKRHEQY